This TCR beta chain was sequenced for a study of shared clonotypes between healthy human individuals. Germline-derived CDR1 and CDR2 are SNHLY and FYNNEI. There are 15 residues in the CDR3. J gave up 8 bases and V 5 bases, and 7 bases lay outside the gene matches. The method was immunoSEQ multiplex PCR; TCRdb's version includes in-frame clones alone and lacks a portion of them. The table has 90,000 to 150,000 clones, about 63% seen once. The TCR sequence derives from a woman in her twenties or thirties in good health. Sequenced material: memory CD8+ T cells sorted from blood. Subset of the sample: CD45RO+ cells pooled with CCR7-negative TemRA cells. The genes are TRBV2 and TRBJ2-1, with 12 positions matching TRBD2. The CDR3 reads CASSQRLAGVHEQFF. The CDR3 coding sequence is TGTGCCAGCAGTCAACGACTAGCGGGAGTGCATGAGCAGTTCTTC.